The T cell receptor (beta chain) under discussion was sequenced for a study of response to subunit inactivated influenza vaccine. Notes on the study in general: The authors put forward the suggestion that each seasonal influenza vaccination may bring in only a limited number of new T cells.

CDR1 MNHEY and CDR2 SVGEGT come from the germline V gene. The CDR3 spans 12 residues. Trimming took 3 bases from V and 8 from J; bases not matched to a gene: 3. Comment on this clonotype: Its antigen is unknown.

TCRdb redid the calling of the RT-PCR reads with MiXCR, one entry per CDR3 protein. The sample includes about 190,000 distinct CDR3 sequences, approximately 15% of them seen just once. This receptor was obtained from a man aged 45-65 years who received an inactivated influenza vaccine. The V gene is TRBV6-2 or TRBV6-3, the J gene TRBJ2-5; 7 bases agree with TRBD2. This sample comprised CD8+ T cells sorted from PBMCs, obtained about 5 days after vaccination. CDR3 DNA: TGTGCCAGCAGTTATAGCGGGTCCACCCAGTACTTC. Amino acids: CASSYSGSTQYF.